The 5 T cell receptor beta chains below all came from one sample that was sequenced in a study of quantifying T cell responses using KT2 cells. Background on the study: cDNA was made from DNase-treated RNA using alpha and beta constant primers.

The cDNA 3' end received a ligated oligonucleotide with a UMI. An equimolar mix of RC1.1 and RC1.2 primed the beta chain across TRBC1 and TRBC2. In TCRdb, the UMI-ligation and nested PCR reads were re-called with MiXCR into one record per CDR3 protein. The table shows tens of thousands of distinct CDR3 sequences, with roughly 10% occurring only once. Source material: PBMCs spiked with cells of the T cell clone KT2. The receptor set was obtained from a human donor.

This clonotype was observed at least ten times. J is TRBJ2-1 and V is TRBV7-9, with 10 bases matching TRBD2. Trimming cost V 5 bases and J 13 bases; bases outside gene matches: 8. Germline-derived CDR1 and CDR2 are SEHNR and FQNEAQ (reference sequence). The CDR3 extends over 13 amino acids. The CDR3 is CASSVRASGSQFF. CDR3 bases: TGTGCCAGCAGCGTAAGAGCTAGCGGGAGTCAGTTCTTC.

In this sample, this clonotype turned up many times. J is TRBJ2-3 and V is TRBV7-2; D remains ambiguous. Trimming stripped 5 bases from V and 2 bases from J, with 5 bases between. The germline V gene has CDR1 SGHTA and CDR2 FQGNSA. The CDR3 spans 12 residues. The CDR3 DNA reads TGTGCCAGCAGCATACTCACAGATACGCAGTATTTT. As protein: CASSILTDTQYF.

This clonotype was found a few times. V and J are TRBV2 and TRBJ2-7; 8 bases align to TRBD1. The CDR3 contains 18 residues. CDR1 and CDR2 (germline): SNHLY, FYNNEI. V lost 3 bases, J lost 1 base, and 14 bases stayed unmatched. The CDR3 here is CASSDWDRHHSDSYEQYF. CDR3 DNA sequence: TGTGCCAGCAGTGATTGGGACAGGCACCATTCGGATTCCTACGAGCAGTACTTC.

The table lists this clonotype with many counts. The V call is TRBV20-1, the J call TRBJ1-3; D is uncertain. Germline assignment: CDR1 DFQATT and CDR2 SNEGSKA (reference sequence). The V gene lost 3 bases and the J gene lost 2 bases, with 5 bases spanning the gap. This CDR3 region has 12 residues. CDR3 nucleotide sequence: TGCAGTGCTAGTGTCACTGGAAACACCATATATTTT. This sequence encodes CSASVTGNTIYF.

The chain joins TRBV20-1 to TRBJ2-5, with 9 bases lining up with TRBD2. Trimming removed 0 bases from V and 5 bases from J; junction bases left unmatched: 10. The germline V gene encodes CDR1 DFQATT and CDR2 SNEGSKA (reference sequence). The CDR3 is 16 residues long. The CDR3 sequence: CSAREVGAGGGETQYF. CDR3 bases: TGCAGTGCTAGAGAGGTCGGAGCGGGAGGAGGGGAGACCCAGTACTTC.